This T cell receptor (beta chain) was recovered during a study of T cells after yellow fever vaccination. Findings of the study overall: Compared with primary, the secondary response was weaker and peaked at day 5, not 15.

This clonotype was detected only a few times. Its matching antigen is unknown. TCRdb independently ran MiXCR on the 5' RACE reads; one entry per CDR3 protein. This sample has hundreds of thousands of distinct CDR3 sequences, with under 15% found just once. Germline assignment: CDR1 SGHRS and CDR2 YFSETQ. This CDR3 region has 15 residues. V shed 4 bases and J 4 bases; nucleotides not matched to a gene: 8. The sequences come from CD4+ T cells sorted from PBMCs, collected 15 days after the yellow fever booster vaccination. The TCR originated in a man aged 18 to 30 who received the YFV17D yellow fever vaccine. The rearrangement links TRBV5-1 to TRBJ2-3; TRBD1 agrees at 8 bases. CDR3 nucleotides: TGCGCCAGCAGCCCCCGGACAGGGATATCAGATACGCAGTATTTT. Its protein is CASSPRTGISDTQYF.